Presented here are 6 T cell receptor beta chains from one specimen sequenced in a study of blood T cells in healthy people across ages (dated by TCRdb to 2015 to 2017). Library preparation employed 5' RACE. Sequencer: Illumina HiSeq 2500. A second PCR of roughly 6 to 12 cycles was performed with a sample-barcoded 5' primer and a J-beta primer mix. The public sequencing data were trimmed at Q25 with fastp and processed into clonotypes with MiXCR by TCRdb, which kept only in-frame beta chains. Identical CDR3 proteins give one entry, which carries the most common genes and DNA. Counted in this sample were some 1.5 million distinct CDR3 sequences; around 40% of them appeared once. The ten largest clones add up to more than 4% of the sample. The sample taken for sequencing was blood. Receptors originate from a woman in her late teens or twenties in good health.

The J gene is TRBJ2-7, the V gene TRBV27, with TRBD1 identical over 11 bases. TRBJ2-5 explains the end of the DNA better; the J call may be wrong. The CDR3 is made up of 13 amino acids. Per the germline V gene, CDR1 is MNHEY and CDR2 is SMNVEV (reference sequence). The DNA for the CDR3 is TGTGCCACCCGGACAGGGGGCGATGGGACCCAGTACTTC. Protein sequence: CATRTGGDGTQYF.

The rearrangement links TRBV29-1 to TRBJ2-1; possible D gene TRBD2, 5 bases. Trimming took 4 bases from V and 8 from J, leaving 15 bases between them. The CDR3 consists of 13 residues. Germline loops: CDR1 SQVTM, CDR2 ANQGSEA. In nucleotides, the CDR3 is TGCAGCGTTGGACGGGTACTAGGGCATGAGCAGTTCTTC. It encodes CSVGRVLGHEQFF.

In the case of this clonotype: Just one base apart from a much larger clone, this may be a read error. This chain uses TRBV5-1 with TRBJ2-7, with a weak D call TRBD2 (5 bases). Trimming cost V 0 bases and J 4 bases, with 14 bases left between them. The CDR3 runs 15 residues. Germline V gene data show CDR1 as SGHRS and CDR2 as YFSETQ. The CDR3 here is CASSLGKGSWYEQYF. The CDR3 DNA reads TGCGCCAGCAGCTTGGGGAAAGGGAGTTGGTACGAGCAGTACTTC.

The table lists this clonotype with a few counts. The rearrangement joins TRBV20-1 to TRBJ2-3, with TRBD2 as a possible D gene (6 bases). Germline CDR1 is DFQATT and CDR2 is SNEGSKA (reference sequence). Trimming removed 8 bases at V and 7 bases at J, with 16 bases between. CDR3 length: 12 residues. In nucleotides, the CDR3 is TGCAGTCCGGGGGTCGGGGGAAATACGCAGTATTTT. Protein product: CSPGVGGNTQYF.

The chain uses TRBV10-3 and TRBJ2-3; a weak D match, TRBD2 (7 bases). Germline CDR1 reads ENHRY; CDR2 reads SYGVKD. The germline V and J ends were trimmed by 3 bases and 2 bases, with 12 bases remaining between them. The CDR3 runs to 15 residues. The CDR3 DNA sequence: TGTGCCATCAGTGATCGGCGGGGGCTCACAGATACGCAGTATTTT. Residues: CAISDRRGLTDTQYF.

This clonotype has only a few counts. The rearrangement uses TRBV4-1 and TRBJ1-2, with TRBD1 matching 8 bases. The CDR3 extends over 13 amino acids. The V and J ends lost 7 bases and 4 bases, in that order; junction bases with no gene match: 5. CDR1 is MGHRA, CDR2 YSYEKL, per germline. This chain's CDR3 is CASTSTGGYGYTF. CDR3 DNA sequence: TGCGCCAGCACTTCTACAGGGGGCTATGGCTACACCTTC.